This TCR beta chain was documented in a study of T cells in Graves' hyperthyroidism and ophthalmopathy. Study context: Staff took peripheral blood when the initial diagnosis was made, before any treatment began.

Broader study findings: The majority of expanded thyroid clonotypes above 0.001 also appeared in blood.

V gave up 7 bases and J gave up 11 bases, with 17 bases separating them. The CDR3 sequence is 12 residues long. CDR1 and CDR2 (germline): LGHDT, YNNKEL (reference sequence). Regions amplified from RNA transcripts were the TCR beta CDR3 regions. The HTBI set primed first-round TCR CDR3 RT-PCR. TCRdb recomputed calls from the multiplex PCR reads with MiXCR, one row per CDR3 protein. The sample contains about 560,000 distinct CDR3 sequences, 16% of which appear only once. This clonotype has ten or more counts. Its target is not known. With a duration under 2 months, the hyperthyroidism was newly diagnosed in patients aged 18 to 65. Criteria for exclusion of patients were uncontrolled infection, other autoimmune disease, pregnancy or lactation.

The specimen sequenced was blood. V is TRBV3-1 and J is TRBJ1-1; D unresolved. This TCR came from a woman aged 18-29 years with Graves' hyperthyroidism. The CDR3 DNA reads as TGTGCCAGCACCGATTCGGGCCGCGGGGCTTTCTTT. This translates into CASTDSGRGAFF.